A selection of T cell receptor beta chains follows, all from one sample in a study of shared clonotypes between healthy human individuals. Assay: immunoSEQ multiplex PCR; the TCRdb copy retains only in-frame clones and omits some. The sample records about 2 million clones, roughly 95% being singletons. The specimen was naive CD4+ T cells sorted from blood. All receptors derive from a man younger than 30 in good health. Both conserved end residues are part of each CDR3. A D gene is named only where the DNA matches it firmly. Some rows have no size entry. The others give once, few or many, or a class for an expanded clone.

J gene	D gene	clone size	V gene	CDR3 DNA	CDR3 protein
TRBJ1-2	.	.	TRBV6-5	TGTGCCAGCAGTTACTCATTGCAGGAAAACTATGGCTACACCTTC	CASSYSLQENYGYTF
TRBJ1-3	.	.	TRBV6-1	TGTGCCAGCAGCGAGCTCCTCTCTGGAAACACCATATATTTT	CASSELLSGNTIYF
TRBJ2-2	.	few	TRBV6-6	TGTGCCAGCAGTAAATTGCGGGGCGGGGAGCTGTTTTTT	CASSKLRGGELFF
TRBJ2-7	TRBD1	.	TRBV30	TGTGCCTGGAGTCCGGGACAGCCTTCCTACGAGCAGTACTTC	CAWSPGQPSYEQYF
TRBJ2-3	.	.	TRBV5-4	TGTGCCAGCAGCTTGCCCTCGACGAATACAGATACGCAGTATTTT	CASSLPSTNTDTQYF
TRBJ2-1	.	.	TRBV10-3	TGTGCCATCAGTGAGGGGGCGGCGGCAACACCCGGAGGGAGGGGGAAGTTTGAGCAGTTCTTC	CAISEGAAATPGGRGKFEQFF
TRBJ2-3	.	once	TRBV7-8	TGTGCCAGCAGCGACCCTAGCACAGATACGCAGTATTTT	CASSDPSTDTQYF
TRBJ1-4	.	.	TRBV7-9	TGTGCCAGCAGCTTAGTAGGAATTAATGAAAAACTGTTTTTT	CASSLVGINEKLFF
TRBJ2-2	.	.	TRBV13	TGTGCCAGCAGCTTATACGAGCCCGGGGAGCTGTTTTTT	CASSLYEPGELFF
TRBJ2-2	TRBD2	.	TRBV2	TGTGCCAGCACCCAGAGCGGGGGGGTTACCGGGGAGCTGTTTTTT	CASTQSGGVTGELFF
TRBJ2-1	.	.	TRBV11-2	TGTGCCAGCAGCCCCACACGGGAGCAGTTCTTC	CASSPTREQFF
TRBJ2-3	TRBD1	.	TRBV18	TGTGCCAGCTCACCACTCGGACAGGGCACAGATACGCAGTATTTT	CASSPLGQGTDTQYF
TRBJ1-1	TRBD1	.	TRBV5-6	TGTGCCAGCAGCTTGGTGGACAGGGGGCAGACTGAAGCTTTCTTT	CASSLVDRGQTEAFF
TRBJ2-5	TRBD1	.	TRBV11-2	TGTGCCAGCAGTCCGGGACAGTACCAAGAGACCCAGTACTTC	CASSPGQYQETQYF
TRBJ1-4	TRBD1	.	TRBV7-9	TGTGCCAGCAGCTTGGGGGACAGGAATAATGAAAAACTGTTTTTT	CASSLGDRNNEKLFF
TRBJ2-2	.	.	TRBV5-1	TGCGCCAGCAGCTTGCTCGTATCGACCGGGGAGCTGTTTTTT	CASSLLVSTGELFF
TRBJ2-7	TRBD2	.	TRBV2	TGTGCCAGCAGGGCTCTAGCGGGAAGCTCCTACGAGCAGTACTTC	CASRALAGSSYEQYF
TRBJ1-1	.	.	TRBV30	TGTGCCTGGAGTGTGGGGCTTCCCGGGATCACTGAAGCTTTCTTT	CAWSVGLPGITEAFF
TRBJ2-7	TRBD2	.	TRBV4-1	TGCGCCAGCAGCCAAGGCCTGGGACTAACCTACGAGCAGTACTTC	CASSQGLGLTYEQYF
TRBJ2-5	.	.	TRBV2	TGTGCCAGCAGAGTGTCTAGAGGGGGACCCAGCGAGACCCAGTACTTC	CASRVSRGGPSETQYF
TRBJ1-2	.	.	TRBV7-9	TGTGCCAGCAGCTTAGGATTCGGGGTCGGCGGCTACACCTTC	CASSLGFGVGGYTF
TRBJ2-3	.	.	TRBV5-1	TGCGCCAGCAGCTTGGGGGACAAGCGCACAGATACGCAGTATTTT	CASSLGDKRTDTQYF
TRBJ2-7	TRBD1	.	TRBV4-1	TGCGCCAGCAAGCTGCAGGGGGCCTACGAGCAGTACTTC	CASKLQGAYEQYF
TRBJ2-4	.	.	TRBV7-9	TGTGCCAGCAGCGAGCCTCAGGGAAACCTAAACTTC	CASSEPQGNLNF
TRBJ2-7	.	.	TRBV4-3	TGCGCCAGCAGCCAAGATGGGGGAGTGGGGCACTACGAGCAGTACTTC	CASSQDGGVGHYEQYF
TRBJ2-5	TRBD1	.	TRBV18	TGTGCCAGCTCACCACAATGGTCCGGGACAGGGGGAGAGACCCAGTACTTC	CASSPQWSGTGGETQYF
TRBJ1-5	.	.	TRBV6-1	TGTGCCAGCAGTGCCGGGAGCCAGCCCCAGCATTTT	CASSAGSQPQHF
TRBJ2-7	TRBD2	.	TRBV18	TGTGCCAGCTCATCTGGGACTAGCGGGAGGTCCTACGAGCAGTACTTC	CASSSGTSGRSYEQYF
TRBJ2-3	.	once	TRBV9	TGTGCCAGCAGCCCCAGCCGCACAGATACGCAGTATTTT	CASSPSRTDTQYF
TRBJ2-5	.	once	TRBV4-1	TGCGCCAGCAGCCGCGGGCCTCAAGAGACCCAGTACTTC	CASSRGPQETQYF
TRBJ2-3	.	.	TRBV5-1	TGCGCCAGCAGCTCCGGAGGGCGCGTGGCCACAGATACGCAGTATTTT	CASSSGGRVATDTQYF
TRBJ2-2	TRBD2	once	TRBV10-1	TGCGCCAGCAGTTCGGGGGGGCCGGGCACCGGGGAGCTGTTTTTT	CASSSGGPGTGELFF
TRBJ2-3	.	.	TRBV2	TGTGCCAGCAGACAAGCGTCGGCTTATACGCAGTATTTT	CASRQASAYTQYF
TRBJ1-2	.	.	TRBV30	TGTGCCTGGACTACCGGGCCACGGAGGGGCTACACCTTC	CAWTTGPRRGYTF
TRBJ2-2	TRBD2	.	TRBV5-1	TGCGCCAGCAGCTCCGGGATCCTAGCGGGGGATACCACCGGGGAGCTGTTTTTT	CASSSGILAGDTTGELFF
TRBJ2-3	.	.	TRBV7-8	TGTGCCAGCAGAACTAGTGGGGGCGCGCAGTATTTT	CASRTSGGAQYF
TRBJ2-7	.	.	TRBV7-2	TGTGCCAGCACCCTGGGAGGGGGCGGATACGAGCAGTACTTC	CASTLGGGGYEQYF
TRBJ2-3	.	.	TRBV5-8	TGTGCCAGCAGCTTGGGCGCAGATACGCAGTATTTT	CASSLGADTQYF
TRBJ2-1	TRBD2	.	TRBV7-6	TGTGCCAGCAGCTCCGGCGGGACTACCTACAATGAGCAGTTCTTC	CASSSGGTTYNEQFF
TRBJ2-5	.	.	TRBV5-1	TGCGCCAGCAGCTTGGCTGGTTTGGAGACCCAGTACTTC	CASSLAGLETQYF
TRBJ1-1	.	.	TRBV6-6	TGTGCCAGCAGCAAACAGGGTTACACTGAAGCTTTCTTT	CASSKQGYTEAFF
TRBJ1-5	TRBD1	.	TRBV7-9	TGTGCCAGCAGCTTAGATCTCACAGGGGGCCGGAGCAATCAGCCCCAGCATTTT	CASSLDLTGGRSNQPQHF
TRBJ1-1	.	once	TRBV10-3	TGTGCCATCTCTGGAGAGGTAATCACTGAAGCTTTCTTT	CAISGEVITEAFF
TRBJ2-5	.	.	TRBV4-3	TGCGCCAGCAGCCAAGATTTTCAGGGTGGGATCTCTCAAGAGACCCAGTACTTC	CASSQDFQGGISQETQYF
TRBJ2-7	.	once	TRBV18	TGTGCCAGCTCACCATACCCAGAGGTTAGGCAGTACTTC	CASSPYPEVRQYF
TRBJ2-7	.	few	TRBV6-5	TGTGCCAGCAGGGAAGGGGGCTCCTACGAGCAGTACTTC	CASREGGSYEQYF
TRBJ2-7	.	once	TRBV5-6	TGTGCCAGCAGCTGGCGGGACGAGCAGTACTTC	CASSWRDEQYF
TRBJ2-7	.	.	TRBV28	TGTGCCAGCAGTTTAGATGGGGCGGGGGCCTCCTACGAGCAGTACTTC	CASSLDGAGASYEQYF
TRBJ2-7	.	.	TRBV6-5	TGTGCCAGCAGTTACTCGATGACAGGCGGATACGAGCAGTACTTC	CASSYSMTGGYEQYF
TRBJ1-2	.	.	TRBV5-1	TGCGCCAGCAGCAGTCCGACCTGGGGTGGCTACACCTTC	CASSSPTWGGYTF
TRBJ1-2	.	once	TRBV30	TGTACCTGGAGTGTGAGTGGGCTCGGCTACACCTTC	CTWSVSGLGYTF
TRBJ2-5	TRBD1	.	TRBV7-7	TGTGCTAGCAGCTTATTCGGGACAGGCCCTCAAGAGACCCAGTACTTC	CASSLFGTGPQETQYF